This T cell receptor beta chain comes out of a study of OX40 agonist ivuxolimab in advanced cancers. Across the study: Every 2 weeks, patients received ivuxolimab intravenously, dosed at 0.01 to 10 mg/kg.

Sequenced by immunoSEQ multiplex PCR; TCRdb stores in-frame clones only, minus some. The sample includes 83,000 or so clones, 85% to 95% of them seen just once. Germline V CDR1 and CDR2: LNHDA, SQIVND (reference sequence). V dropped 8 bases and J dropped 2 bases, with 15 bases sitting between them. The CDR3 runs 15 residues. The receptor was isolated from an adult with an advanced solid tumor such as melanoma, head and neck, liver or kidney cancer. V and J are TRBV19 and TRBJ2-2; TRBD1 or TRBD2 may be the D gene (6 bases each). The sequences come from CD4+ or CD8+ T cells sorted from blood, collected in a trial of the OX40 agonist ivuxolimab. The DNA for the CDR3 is TGTGCCAGTCAAAGGGGGGACGTCAACACCGGGGAGCTGTTTTTT. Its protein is CASQRGDVNTGELFF.